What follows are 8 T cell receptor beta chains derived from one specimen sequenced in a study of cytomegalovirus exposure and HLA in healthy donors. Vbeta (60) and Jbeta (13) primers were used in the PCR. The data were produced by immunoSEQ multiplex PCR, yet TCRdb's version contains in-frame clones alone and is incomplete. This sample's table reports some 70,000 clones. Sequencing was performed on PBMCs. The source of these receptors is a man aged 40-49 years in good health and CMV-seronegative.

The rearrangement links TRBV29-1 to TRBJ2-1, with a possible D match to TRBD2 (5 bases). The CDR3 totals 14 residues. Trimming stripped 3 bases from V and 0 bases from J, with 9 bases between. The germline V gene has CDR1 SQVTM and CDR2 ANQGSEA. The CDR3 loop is CSVEVGSSYNEQFF. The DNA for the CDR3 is TGCAGCGTTGAGGTAGGGAGCTCCTACAATGAGCAGTTCTTC.

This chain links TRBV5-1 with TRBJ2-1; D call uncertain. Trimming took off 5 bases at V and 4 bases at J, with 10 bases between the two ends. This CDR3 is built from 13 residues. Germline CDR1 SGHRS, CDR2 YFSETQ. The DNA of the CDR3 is TGCGCCAGCAGTGATAGCTCTTACAATGAGCAGTTCTTC. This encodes CASSDSSYNEQFF. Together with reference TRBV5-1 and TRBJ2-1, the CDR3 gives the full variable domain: KAGVTQTPRYLIKTRGQQVTLSCSPISGHRSVSWYQQTPGQGLQFLFEYFSETQRNKGNFPGRFSGRQFSNSRSEMNVSTLELGDSALYLCASSDSSYNEQFFGPGTRLTVL.

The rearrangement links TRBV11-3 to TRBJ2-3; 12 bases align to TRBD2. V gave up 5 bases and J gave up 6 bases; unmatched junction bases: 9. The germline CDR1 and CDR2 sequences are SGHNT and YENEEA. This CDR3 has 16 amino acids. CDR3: CASSQTSGGDLDTQYF. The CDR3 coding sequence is TGTGCCAGCAGCCAGACTAGCGGGGGCGATCTGGATACGCAGTATTTT. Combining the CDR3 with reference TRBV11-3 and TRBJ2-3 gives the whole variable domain EAGVVQSPRYKIIEKKQPVAFWCNPISGHNTLYWYLQNLGQGPELLIRYENEEAVDDSQLPKDRFSAERLKGVDSTLKIQPAELGDSAVYLCASSQTSGGDLDTQYFGPGTRLTVL.

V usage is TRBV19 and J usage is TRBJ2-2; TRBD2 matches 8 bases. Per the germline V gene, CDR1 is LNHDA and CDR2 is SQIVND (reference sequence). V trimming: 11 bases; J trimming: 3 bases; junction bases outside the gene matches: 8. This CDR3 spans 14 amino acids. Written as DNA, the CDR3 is TGTGCCGTAAACGGGGGGGTTGACACCGGGGAGCTGTTTTTT. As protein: CAVNGGVDTGELFF. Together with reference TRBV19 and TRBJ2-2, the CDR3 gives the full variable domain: DGGITQSPKYLFRKEGQNVTLSCEQNLNHDAMYWYRQDPGQGLRLIYYSQIVNDFQKGDIAEGYSVSREKKESFPLTVTSAQKNPTAFYLCAVNGGVDTGELFFGEGSRLTVL.

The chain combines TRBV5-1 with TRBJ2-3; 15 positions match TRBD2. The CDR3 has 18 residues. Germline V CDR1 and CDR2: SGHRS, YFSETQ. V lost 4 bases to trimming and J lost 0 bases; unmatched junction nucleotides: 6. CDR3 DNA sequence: TGCGCCAGCAGCCCAGGGACTAGCGGGGGGTTTAGCACAGATACGCAGTATTTT. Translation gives CASSPGTSGGFSTDTQYF.

The CDR3 region is CASSVQGMNTEAFF. In nucleotides, the CDR3 is TGTGCCAGCAGCGTCCAGGGGATGAACACTGAAGCTTTCTTT. The chain carries TRBV9 and TRBJ1-1; perhaps TRBD1 as D (6 bases). The germline V and J ends were trimmed by 2 bases and 0 bases, with 8 bases remaining between them. This CDR3 contains 14 residues. Germline CDR1 and CDR2: SGDLS and YYNGEE.

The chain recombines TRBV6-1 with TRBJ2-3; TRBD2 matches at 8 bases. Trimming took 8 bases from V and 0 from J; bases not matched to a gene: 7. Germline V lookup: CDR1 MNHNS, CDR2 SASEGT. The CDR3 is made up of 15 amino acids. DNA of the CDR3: TGTGCCAGCCGGAAGGGCGGGGGGAGCACAGATACGCAGTATTTT. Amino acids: CASRKGGGSTDTQYF.

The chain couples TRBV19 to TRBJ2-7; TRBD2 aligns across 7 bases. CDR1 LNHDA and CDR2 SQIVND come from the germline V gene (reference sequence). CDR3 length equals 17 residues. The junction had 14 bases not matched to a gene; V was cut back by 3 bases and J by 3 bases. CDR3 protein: CASSIVFWGGVDYEQYF. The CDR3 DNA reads TGTGCCAGTAGTATTGTCTTTTGGGGGGGGGTCGACTACGAGCAGTACTTC. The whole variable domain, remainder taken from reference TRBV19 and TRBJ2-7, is DGGITQSPKYLFRKEGQNVTLSCEQNLNHDAMYWYRQDPGQGLRLIYYSQIVNDFQKGDIAEGYSVSREKKESFPLTVTSAQKNPTAFYLCASSIVFWGGVDYEQYFGPGTRLTVT.